This TCR beta chain was sequenced during a study of beta chain features in type 1 diabetes. Reverse transcription of all isolated RNA meant that expressed TCRB transcripts were sequenced. Data came from immunoSEQ multiplex PCR; TCRdb stores just in-frame clones and leaves some out. This sample has 300,000 to 350,000 clones; 9.3% occur once, and the top ten carry roughly 1%. This clone occurred a few times. Its target is not known. V was pared by 5 bases and J by 2 bases, with 13 bases between. This CDR3 contains 14 residues. Per the germline V gene, CDR1 is SNHLY and CDR2 is FYNNEI. Study-level results: Shorter TCRB CDR3s, moderately but significantly so, were found in Type 1 diabetes patients in all four CD4+ subsets.

The V call is TRBV2, the J call TRBJ2-7; possibly TRBD1 or TRBD2 for D (5 bases each). Input material: central memory CD4+ T cells from blood. The origin of this receptor is a man aged 30-40 years with type 1 diabetes. As DNA, the CDR3 is TGTGCCAGCAGTCTCCGGGACGGAACCTACGAGCAGTACTTC. Translated, it gives CASSLRDGTYEQYF.